Reported below is one T cell receptor beta chain. The table came from immunoSEQ multiplex PCR; TCRdb's copy has only in-frame clones and leaves some out. The sample yields about 230,000 clones, 82% seen once. The sample comes from a study of control samples from healthy donors and cancer patients. Between the trimmed V and J ends, which lost 6 bases and 4 bases, there was a span of 18 bases. This CDR3 contains 15 residues. Germline assignment: CDR1 LNHDA and CDR2 SQIVND (reference sequence). The chain couples TRBV19 to TRBJ1-2; D gene unclear. The sequenced sample was PBMCs. The receptor was isolated from a woman aged 55-70 years with lung cancer. The DNA of the CDR3 is TGTGCCAGTAGCGAAACCCGGACGGCCTTCTATGGCTACACCTTC. Translating gives CASSETRTAFYGYTF.